Sequencing of this T cell receptor (beta chain) was carried out in a study of cytomegalovirus exposure and HLA in healthy donors. Study at large: As an earlier analysis found, 150 million to 200 million T cells yielded fewer than 130 million unique TCR beta sequences. Findings and caveats of the study: When analyzed later, the rates of TCR association showed variation by HLA locus, with DRB1 the most and HLA-C the fewest. Some V segments could not be told apart, so they were left out, TRBV6-2 and TRBV6-3 among them.

The CDR3 runs 15 residues. The germline gives CDR1 LGHNA, CDR2 YNFKEQ. The V and J ends lost 2 bases and 0 bases respectively, with 11 bases between them. The study ran its PCR with 60 Vbeta and 13 Jbeta primers. Assay used: immunoSEQ multiplex PCR; TCRdb lists only in-frame clones, some missing. The table lists 150,000 to 200,000 clones, 82% of them singletons. Though probably carrying unrecorded immune exposures, donors were nominally healthy at sampling. On this clone itself: Its specificity is unknown.

The sequence was collected from a middle-aged man in good health and CMV-seronegative. The chain recombines TRBV4-2 with TRBJ2-7; the D gene is possibly TRBD2 (6 bases). Sequences were obtained from PBMCs. The chain's CDR3 is CASSQWREDSYEQYF. The CDR3 coding sequence is TGTGCCAGCAGCCAATGGCGGGAAGACTCCTACGAGCAGTACTTC.